These 29 T cell receptor beta chains originate from one sample sequenced in a study of PD-1 blockade in mismatch repair-deficient tumors. Repertoires were generated with immunoSEQ multiplex PCR, while TCRdb's copy carries only in-frame clones and drops some. Counted here are 120,000 or so clones, about 88% occurring once; the ten biggest clones make up roughly 12%. The specimen was peripheral blood, collected 44 weeks after starting pembrolizumab. The receptor set was obtained from an adult with mismatch repair-deficient cancer.

The chain uses TRBV4-3 and TRBJ2-1; 10 bases are a match to TRBD1. Germline-derived CDR1 and CDR2 are LGHNA and YSLEER. CDR3 length equals 16 residues. V dropped 5 bases and J dropped 6; count of bases not matched to a gene: 10. CDR3 coding DNA: TGCGCCAGCAGCTCAAGAACCGGGACAGGGGCCAATGAGCAGTTCTTC. It yields the protein CASSSRTGTGANEQFF.

The rearrangement links TRBV10-3 to TRBJ1-1, with D perhaps matching TRBD1 (5 bases). Trimming shortened V by 3 bases and J by 8 bases, and 10 bases separated the two germline ends. The length of the CDR3 is 12 residues. From germline, CDR1 is ENHRY and CDR2 SYGVKD. CDR3 nucleotides: TGTGCCATCAGTGACCTGACAGAAGAAGCTTTCTTT. Amino acids: CAISDLTEEAFF.

The count of this clone is one. J is TRBJ2-1 and V is TRBV29-1; TRBD2 matches 10 bases. Unmatched junction bases numbered 7, after V lost 6 bases and J lost 2 bases. The CDR3 totals 15 residues. Germline lookup yields CDR1 SQVTM and CDR2 ANQGSEA. The CDR3 DNA reads as TGCAGCGTAGAAAGCGGGAGGGGAACCTACAATGAGCAGTTCTTC. Its translation: CSVESGRGTYNEQFF.

The genes are TRBV28 and TRBJ2-7; D not resolved. The germline V and J ends were trimmed by 1 base and 3 bases, with 7 bases remaining between them. The length of the CDR3 is 13 residues. Germline V gene lookup returns CDR1 MDHEN and CDR2 SYDVKM. This chain's CDR3 is CASSLSSVYEQYF. The CDR3 nucleotides read TGTGCCAGCAGTTTATCGTCAGTCTACGAGCAGTACTTC.

The rearrangement joins TRBV5-1 to TRBJ1-1, with D unresolved. Between the trimmed V and J ends, which lost 0 bases and 2 bases, there was a span of 2 bases. Per germline, CDR1 SGHRS and CDR2 YFSETQ. There are 12 residues in the CDR3. CDR3 DNA: TGCGCCAGCAGCTTGGACAACACTGAAGCTTTCTTT. Translated, it gives CASSLDNTEAFF.

This sequence joins TRBV5-6 and TRBJ2-2; D might be TRBD2 (6 bases). The CDR3 length is 16 residues. Trimming took 4 bases from V and 0 from J, leaving 13 bases between them. CDR1 SGHDT and CDR2 YYEEEE come from the germline V gene. In DNA, the CDR3 is TGTGCCAGCAGCCCCGCGGGGCGGACGAACACCGGGGAGCTGTTTTTT. This encodes CASSPAGRTNTGELFF.

The chain combines TRBV7-9 with TRBJ1-1; D is ambiguous. CDR1 and CDR2 (germline): SEHNR, FQNEAQ (reference sequence). This CDR3 is built from 14 residues. V was clipped by 4 bases and J by 0 bases, with 9 bases between them. CDR3 coding DNA: TGTGCCAGCAGCTCGGCGGGGTTGAACACTGAAGCTTTCTTT. Translating it yields CASSSAGLNTEAFF.

V is TRBV7-8 and J is TRBJ2-6; D remains unclear. Trimming left V 0 bases short and J 0 bases short, with 12 bases between. CDR3 length: 18 residues. Germline values: CDR1 SGHVS, CDR2 FQNEAQ. In nucleotides, the CDR3 is TGTGCCAGCAGCTTAGCGGGCTACTCGAGCTCTGGGGCCAACGTCCTGACTTTC. It translates to CASSLAGYSSSGANVLTF.

The chain recombines TRBV18 with TRBJ2-1; D is possibly TRBD1 (5 bases). Deletions cut 0 bases from V and 0 bases from J, with 9 bases between. CDR3 length: 16 residues. Germline V lookup: CDR1 KGHSH, CDR2 LQKENI. In DNA, the CDR3 is TGTGCCAGCTCACCACCGGGGCTAGTCTCCTACAATGAGCAGTTCTTC. This codes for CASSPPGLVSYNEQFF.

The chain joins TRBV11-2 to TRBJ2-1, with D maybe TRBD1 (5 bases). Per the germline V gene, CDR1 is SGHAT and CDR2 is FQNNGV. The CDR3 extends over 17 amino acids. The ends were cut back, 1 base at V and 3 bases at J, with 16 bases in the middle. CDR3 loop: CASSLVSGISLYNEQFF. In DNA form, the CDR3 reads TGTGCCAGCAGCTTAGTGTCAGGGATCTCCCTCTACAATGAGCAGTTCTTC.

The V gene is TRBV7-9, the J gene TRBJ1-2; 7 bases fit TRBD1. V lost 6 bases to trimming and J lost 8 bases; unmatched junction nucleotides: 12. Looked up from germline, CDR1 is SEHNR and CDR2 is FQNEAQ (reference sequence). This CDR3 region has 14 residues. The CDR3 region has the DNA TGTGCCAGCAGTCTACCCTTAGAGGGGGCCGGCTACACCTTC. Translating it yields CASSLPLEGAGYTF.

This clone came up once. This chain joins TRBV5-1 and TRBJ2-7; a weak D match, TRBD1 (6 bases). Germline CDR1 is SGHRS and CDR2 is YFSETQ. This CDR3 comprises 15 residues. Trimming shortened V by 3 bases and J by 1 base, and 14 bases separated the two germline ends. In nucleotides, the CDR3 is TGCGCCAGCAGCTCCTACCGGGACAAGTCCTACGAGCAGTACTTC. Translating gives CASSSYRDKSYEQYF.

This chain links TRBV25-1 with TRBJ2-5; D is ambiguous. The CDR3 contains 10 residues. Germline CDR1 MGHDK, CDR2 SYGVNS. The CDR3 DNA follows: TGTGGAGCAGGTCAAGAGACCCAGTACTTC. It specifies CGAGQETQYF.

This rearrangement joins TRBV4-3 to TRBJ2-7, with D uncertain. The V end lost 1 base, the J end lost 2 bases, and 12 bases lay between the germline ends. Germline V lookup: CDR1 LGHNA, CDR2 YSLEER. The CDR3 spans 15 residues. The CDR3 is CASSQGTGSAYEQYF. In DNA, the CDR3 is TGCGCCAGCAGCCAAGGTACGGGTTCGGCCTACGAGCAGTACTTC.

The rearrangement uses TRBV6-1 and TRBJ2-7; the D is unclear. The CDR3 is 12 amino acids. V dropped 8 bases and J dropped 0 bases, with 8 bases sitting between them. CDR1 and CDR2 from the germline V gene are MNHNS and SASEGT. In nucleotides, the CDR3 is TGTGCCAGCGGCCCCAGCTCCTACGAGCAGTACTTC. Translating gives CASGPSSYEQYF.

A word on this clone: One end of the junction does not line up with germline, which may come from a read error. The J gene is TRBJ2-3, the V gene TRBV5-4, with a possible D match to TRBD2 (5 bases). The CDR3 has 13 residues. Germline V gene data show CDR1 as SGHNT and CDR2 as YYREEE (reference sequence). CDR3 amino acids: CASSQDRGDTQYF. Written as DNA, the CDR3 is TGCGCCAGCAGCCAAGATCGGGGTGATACGCAGTATTTT.

V is TRBV4-1 and J is TRBJ2-7; D not resolved. Germline values: CDR1 MGHRA, CDR2 YSYEKL. V was cut by 4 bases and J by 0 bases, with 13 bases left in between. This CDR3 is 15 amino acids long. CDR3 in amino acids: CASSPRAAFSYEQYF. The CDR3 DNA reads as TGCGCCAGCAGCCCACGGGCTGCCTTCTCCTACGAGCAGTACTTC.

The chain employs TRBV14 and TRBJ2-1; no clear D. Trimming took 2 bases from V and 4 from J, leaving 15 bases between them. The CDR3 is made up of 16 amino acids. In germline, CDR1 is SGHDN, CDR2 FVKESK. This chain's CDR3 is CASSQRRSLLYNEQFF. CDR3 in DNA: TGTGCCAGCAGCCAAAGGCGGAGCCTACTTTACAATGAGCAGTTCTTC.

This clone has a handful of counts. The chain is built from TRBV4-3 and TRBJ1-3; no clear D. The CDR3 has 15 residues. V dropped 3 bases and J dropped 0 bases, with 9 bases sitting between them. Germline V CDR1 and CDR2: LGHNA, YSLEER. The CDR3 nucleotides are TGCGCCAGCAGCCAGTTACTCAGCTCTGGAAACACCATATATTTT. The encoded protein is CASSQLLSSGNTIYF.

The rearrangement joins TRBV11-2 to TRBJ1-1; tentative D call: TRBD1 (6 bases). Trimming stripped 5 bases from V and 1 base from J, with 17 bases between. Germline assignment: CDR1 SGHAT and CDR2 FQNNGV. The CDR3 runs 16 residues. CDR3 sequence: CASSPPTGDKNTEAFF. The CDR3 DNA is TGTGCCAGCAGCCCCCCGACAGGCGATAAGAACACTGAAGCTTTCTTT.

This chain joins TRBV19 and TRBJ2-7; no clear D. The germline CDR1 and CDR2 sequences are LNHDA and SQIVND (reference sequence). Trimming shortened V by 0 bases and J by 5 bases, and 8 bases separated the two germline ends. CDR3 length: 13 amino acids. The DNA of the CDR3 is TGTGCCAGTAGTATAGATGTGGCTAACGAGCAGTACTTC. This gives the protein CASSIDVANEQYF.

This chain uses TRBV5-4 with TRBJ2-1; 8 positions match TRBD2. This CDR3 is built from 16 residues. Trimming took 5 bases from V and 0 from J; bases not matched to a gene: 7. CDR1 is SGHNT, CDR2 YYREEE, per germline (reference sequence). The CDR3 sequence is CASSEGGTSSYNEQFF. The CDR3 DNA is TGTGCCAGCAGTGAAGGCGGGACTAGCTCCTACAATGAGCAGTTCTTC. The whole variable domain, filled in from reference TRBV5-4 and TRBJ2-1, reads ETGVTQSPTHLIKTRGQQVTLRCSSQSGHNTVSWYQQALGQGPQFIFQYYREEENGRGNFPPRFSGLQFPNYSSELNVNALELDDSALYLCASSEGGTSSYNEQFFGPGTRLTVL.

This sequence joins TRBV5-1 and TRBJ2-2, with D uncertain. V lost 4 bases and J 4 bases, leaving 11 bases between the germline ends. Germline CDR1 is SGHRS and CDR2 is YFSETQ. This CDR3 comprises 14 residues. DNA for the CDR3: TGCGCCAGCAGCCCAGAGAAGGGCACCGGGGAGCTGTTTTTT. This translates into CASSPEKGTGELFF.

As regards this clone: Other nucleotide sequences in the sample specify the same CDR3. This sequence joins TRBV19 and TRBJ2-7; 9 positions match TRBD1. This CDR3 comprises 14 residues. Unmatched junction bases numbered 0, after V lost 3 bases and J lost 0 bases. The germline V gene encodes CDR1 LNHDA and CDR2 SQIVND (reference sequence). CDR3 loop: CASSMGQGSYEQYF. CDR3 sequence (DNA): TGTGCCAGTAGTATGGGACAGGGCTCCTACGAGCAGTACTTC. Full variable domain (outside the CDR3, taken from reference TRBV19 and TRBJ2-7): DGGITQSPKYLFRKEGQNVTLSCEQNLNHDAMYWYRQDPGQGLRLIYYSQIVNDFQKGDIAEGYSVSREKKESFPLTVTSAQKNPTAFYLCASSMGQGSYEQYFGPGTRLTVT.

The chain is built from TRBV4-2 and TRBJ2-1; no reliable D call. V shed 0 bases and J shed 3 bases, with 12 bases lying between them. The germline V gene has CDR1 LGHNA and CDR2 YNFKEQ. This CDR3 comprises 16 residues. The CDR3 loop is CASSQDRMINYNEQFF. The CDR3, as DNA: TGTGCCAGCAGCCAAGATCGAATGATCAACTACAATGAGCAGTTCTTC.

CDR3 sequence (DNA): TGTGCCAGCAGCTTAGGGACTAGCGGGAACTACGAGCAGTACTTC. Protein: CASSLGTSGNYEQYF. The J gene is TRBJ2-7, the V gene TRBV7-3, with TRBD2 matching over 13 bases. The germline V gene has CDR1 SGHTA and CDR2 FQGTGA. This CDR3 has 15 amino acids. The V gene end was trimmed by 2 bases and the J gene end by 3 bases; junction bases not matched to a gene: 1.

The V call is TRBV7-6, the J call TRBJ2-5; D call uncertain. This CDR3 has 13 amino acids. Germline CDR1 and CDR2: SGHVS and FNYEAQ. V was shortened by 8 bases and J by 5 bases, with 15 bases between the two germline ends. The CDR3, as DNA: TGTGCCAGCCAAGGGTTCTCGGTGGAGACCCAGTACTTC. Its protein is CASQGFSVETQYF.

This CDR3 is CASSHQTRQAVYTGELFF. CDR3 in DNA: TGTGCCAGCAGCCATCAAACTCGACAGGCCGTGTACACCGGGGAGCTGTTTTTT. The chain has TRBV7-9 and TRBJ2-2; maybe TRBD1 (6 bases). V dropped 5 bases and J dropped 3 bases, with 22 bases sitting between them. This CDR3 has 18 amino acids. The germline V gene encodes CDR1 SEHNR and CDR2 FQNEAQ (reference sequence). Using reference TRBV7-9 and TRBJ2-2 for the parts outside the CDR3, the full variable domain is DTGVSQNPRHKITKRGQNVTFRCDPISEHNRLYWYRQTLGQGPEFLTYFQNEAQLEKSRLLSDRFSAERPKGSFSTLEIQRTEQGDSAMYLCASSHQTRQAVYTGELFFGEGSRLTVL.

In its sample, this clone was seen once. This chain connects TRBV28 to TRBJ2-7; 13 bases are a match to TRBD2. There are 16 residues in the CDR3. The V and J ends lost 5 bases and 2 bases, in that order; junction bases with no gene match: 6. Germline CDR1 reads MDHEN; CDR2 reads SYDVKM. DNA of the CDR3: TGTGCCAGCAGTCTCCCGGGACTAGCGGGAACCTACGAGCAGTACTTC. Its translation is CASSLPGLAGTYEQYF.